This TCR beta chain was recovered during a study of T and B cells in COVID-19 patients. TRB was amplified from about 250-500 ng of blood genomic DNA. Overall study results and limits: Active COVID-19 showed highly clonal TRB repertoires; recovery showed diversity and richness above healthy donors.

Multiplex PCR with BIOMED2 TRB-A/B primer pools amplified TRB rearrangements. Each CDR3 protein gets one entry after TCRdb re-called the multiplex PCR reads with MiXCR. This sample carries 6,000 or so distinct CDR3 sequences, roughly 25% of them seen once, and the ten largest clones take nearly 20%. This clonotype was seen just once. Its specificity is not known. At one of its ends the junction is not consistent with the germline gene, which may arise from a read error. There are 11 residues in the CDR3. Germline values: CDR1 SQVTM, CDR2 ANQGSEA. V and J are TRBV29-1 and TRBJ2-7, with 7 bases that match TRBD2. Sequencing was carried out using blood. The receptor was isolated from a human donor with active COVID-19. The CDR3 DNA sequence: TGCAGCGTTGGGGGGGGATACGAGCAGCACTTC. This gives the protein CSVGGGYEQHF.